The clone carrying this T cell receptor (beta chain) has ten or more counts. The antigen is unknown. This may be a read error: a much more frequent sequence differs by one nucleotide. The record originates from a study of CD8 T cells in ankylosing spondylitis. Study-wide results and caveats: Ankylosing spondylitis blood seemed to carry a telltale TCR beta motif made of under ten highly homologous variants. Some of the motif variants had earlier been found in reactive arthritis patients' fluid and blood.

One entry per CDR3 protein, called by TCRdb with MiXCR from the 5' RACE reads. The data contain more than 500,000 distinct CDR3 sequences, about 5.4% of them singletons. Germline-derived CDR1 and CDR2 are MNHEY and SVGEGT. V was pared by 6 bases and J by 4 bases, with 4 bases between. This CDR3 contains 11 residues. The TCR sequence derives from a male donor with ankylosing spondylitis. Sequenced material: blood, either unsorted or a sorted T cell fraction (not recorded which). The rearrangement uses TRBV6-2 or TRBV6-3 and TRBJ2-1; D not certain. The CDR3 nucleotides read TGTGCCAGCAGGTTTTACAATGAGCAGTTCTTC. Encoded protein: CASRFYNEQFF.